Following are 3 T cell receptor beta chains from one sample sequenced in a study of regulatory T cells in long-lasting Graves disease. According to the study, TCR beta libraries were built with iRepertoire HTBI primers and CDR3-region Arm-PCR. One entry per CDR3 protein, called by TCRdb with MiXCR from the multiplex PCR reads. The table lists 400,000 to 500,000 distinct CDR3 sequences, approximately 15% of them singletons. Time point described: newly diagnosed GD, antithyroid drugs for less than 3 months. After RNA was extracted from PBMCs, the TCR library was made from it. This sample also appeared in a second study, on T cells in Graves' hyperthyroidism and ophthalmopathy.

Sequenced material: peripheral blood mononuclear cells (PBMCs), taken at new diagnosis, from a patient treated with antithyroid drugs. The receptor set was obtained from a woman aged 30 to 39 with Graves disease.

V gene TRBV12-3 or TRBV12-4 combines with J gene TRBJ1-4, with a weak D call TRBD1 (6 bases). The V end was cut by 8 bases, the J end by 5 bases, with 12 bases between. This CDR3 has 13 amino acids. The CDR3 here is CASSIDRNEKLFF. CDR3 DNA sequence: TGTGCCAGCTCTATCGACAGGAATGAAAAACTGTTTTTT.

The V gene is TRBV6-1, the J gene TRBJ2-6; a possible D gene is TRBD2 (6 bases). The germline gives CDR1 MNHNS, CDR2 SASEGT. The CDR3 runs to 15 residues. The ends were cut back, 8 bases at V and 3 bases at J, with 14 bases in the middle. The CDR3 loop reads CASRRGAFGANVLTF. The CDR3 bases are TGTGCCAGCCGGCGCGGGGCCTTTGGGGCCAACGTCCTGACTTTC.

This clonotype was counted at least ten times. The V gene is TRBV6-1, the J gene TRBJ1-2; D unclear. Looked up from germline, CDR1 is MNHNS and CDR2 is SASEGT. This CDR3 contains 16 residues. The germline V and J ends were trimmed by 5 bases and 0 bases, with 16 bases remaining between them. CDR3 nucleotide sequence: TGTGCCAGCAGTCTTGGAGGACGGCACTCTAACTATGGCTACACCTTC. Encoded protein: CASSLGGRHSNYGYTF.